This T cell receptor beta chain was recorded in a study of post-analysis software for immune sequencing data. Across the whole study: Courses of disease covered relapsing-remitting, secondary progressive and progressive-relapsing multiple sclerosis. The study, taken as a whole, reports: The normalized Chao1 diversity of multiple sclerosis patients was significantly lower than that of controls. Comparison of patients with controls showed five TRBV segments more frequent in patients, TRBV5-6, TRBV5-1 and TRBV20-1 among them.

From germline, CDR1 is SEHNR and CDR2 FQNEAQ (reference sequence). This CDR3 comprises 15 residues. V gave up 5 bases and J gave up 4 bases, with 15 bases separating them. As for this clonotype: Its specificity is unknown.

TCR beta cDNA libraries had unique molecular identifiers. Out of roughly 0.95 to 10 million T cells, roughly 0.5 million cDNA molecules were generated. Using its own MiXCR run on the PCR reads, TCRdb lists one record per CDR3 protein. Of about 620,000 distinct CDR3 sequences in the sample, 44% were seen once. This rearrangement joins TRBV7-9 to TRBJ2-1, with D possibly TRBD1 on 6 matching bases. Sequencing was carried out using blood. This TCR came from a girl between 5 and 17 years old with multiple sclerosis. The CDR3 region is CASSRRQGNYNEQFF. The DNA for the CDR3 is TGTGCCAGCAGCCGCCGCCAGGGGAATTACAATGAGCAGTTCTTC. The entire variable domain, with the rest obtained from reference TRBV7-9 and TRBJ2-1, is as follows: DTGVSQNPRHKITKRGQNVTFRCDPISEHNRLYWYRQTLGQGPEFLTYFQNEAQLEKSRLLSDRFSAERPKGSFSTLEIQRTEQGDSAMYLCASSRRQGNYNEQFFGPGTRLTVL.